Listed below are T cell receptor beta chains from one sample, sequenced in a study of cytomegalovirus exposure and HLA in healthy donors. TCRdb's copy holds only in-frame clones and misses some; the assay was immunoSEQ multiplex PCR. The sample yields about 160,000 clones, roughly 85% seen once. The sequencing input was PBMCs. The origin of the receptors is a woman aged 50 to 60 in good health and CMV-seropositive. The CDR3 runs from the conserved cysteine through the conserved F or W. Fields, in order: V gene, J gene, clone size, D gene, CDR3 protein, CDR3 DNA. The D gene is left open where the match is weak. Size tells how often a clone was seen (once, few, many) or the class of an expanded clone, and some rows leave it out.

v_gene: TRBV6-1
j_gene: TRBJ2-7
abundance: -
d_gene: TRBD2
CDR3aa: CASSLLAGVHEQYF
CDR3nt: TGTGCCAGCAGTCTCCTAGCGGGAGTACACGAGCAGTACTTC

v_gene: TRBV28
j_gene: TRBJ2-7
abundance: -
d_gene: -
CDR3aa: CASSPSGYEQYF
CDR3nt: TGTGCCAGCAGTCCCTCGGGGTACGAGCAGTACTTC

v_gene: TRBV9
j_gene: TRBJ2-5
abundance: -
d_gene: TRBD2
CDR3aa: CASSVGTSGMRQETQYF
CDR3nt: TGTGCCAGCAGCGTCGGGACTAGTGGGATGAGACAAGAGACCCAGTACTTC

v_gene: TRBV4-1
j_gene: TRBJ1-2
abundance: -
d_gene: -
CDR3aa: CASSQGGGTPNGYTF
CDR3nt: TGCGCCAGCAGCCAAGGTGGGGGGACCCCAAATGGCTACACCTTC

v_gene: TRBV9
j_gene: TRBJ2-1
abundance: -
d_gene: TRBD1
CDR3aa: CASSAGQGAYNEQFF
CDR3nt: TGTGCCAGCAGCGCCGGACAGGGGGCGTACAATGAGCAGTTCTTC

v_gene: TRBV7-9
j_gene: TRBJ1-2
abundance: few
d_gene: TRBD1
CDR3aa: CASSFSGGGYTF
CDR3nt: TGTGCCAGCAGCTTTTCAGGGGGTGGCTACACCTTC

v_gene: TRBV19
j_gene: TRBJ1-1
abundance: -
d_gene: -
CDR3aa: CASRRHLQAAEAFF
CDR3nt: TGTGCCAGTAGAAGACACCTTCAGGCCGCTGAAGCTTTCTTT

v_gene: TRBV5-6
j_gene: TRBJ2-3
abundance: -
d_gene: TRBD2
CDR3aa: CASRHRTSGVDTQYF
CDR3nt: TGTGCCAGCAGACACCGGACTAGCGGGGTAGATACGCAGTATTTT

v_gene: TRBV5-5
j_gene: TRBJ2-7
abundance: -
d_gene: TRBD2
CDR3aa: CASSFDLTSGAYEQYF
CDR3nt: TGTGCCAGCAGCTTCGATCTGACTAGCGGCGCCTACGAGCAGTACTTC

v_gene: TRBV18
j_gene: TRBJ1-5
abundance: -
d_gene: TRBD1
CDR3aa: CASSQNQQGSNQPQHF
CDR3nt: TGTGCCAGCTCACAAAACCAACAGGGGAGCAATCAGCCCCAGCATTTT

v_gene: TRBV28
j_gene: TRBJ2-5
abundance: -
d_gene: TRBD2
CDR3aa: CASRKAGVSQETQYF
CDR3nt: TGTGCCAGCAGAAAAGCGGGGGTATCCCAAGAGACCCAGTACTTC

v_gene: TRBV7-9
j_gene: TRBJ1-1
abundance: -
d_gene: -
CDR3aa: CASSFQQGKNTEAFF
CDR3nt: TGTGCCAGCAGCTTCCAACAGGGCAAGAACACTGAAGCTTTCTTT

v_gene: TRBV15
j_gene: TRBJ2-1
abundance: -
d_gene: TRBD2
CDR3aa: CATSTGTSWKSNEQFF
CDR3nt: TGTGCCACCAGCACCGGGACTAGTTGGAAGAGTAATGAGCAGTTCTTC

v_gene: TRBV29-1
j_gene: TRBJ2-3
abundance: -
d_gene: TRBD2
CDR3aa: CSVAVVAGGTDTQYF
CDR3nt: TGCAGCGTTGCGGTAGTAGCGGGGGGCACAGATACGCAGTATTTT

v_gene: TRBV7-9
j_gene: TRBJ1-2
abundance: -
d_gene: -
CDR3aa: CASSLGGTSGPGYTF
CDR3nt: TGTGCCAGCAGCTTGGGTGGGACAAGCGGCCCCGGCTACACCTTC

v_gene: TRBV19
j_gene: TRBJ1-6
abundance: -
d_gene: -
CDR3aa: CATQAGVVSNSPLHF
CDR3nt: TGTGCCACTCAAGCAGGGGTAGTGAGTAATTCACCCCTCCACTTT

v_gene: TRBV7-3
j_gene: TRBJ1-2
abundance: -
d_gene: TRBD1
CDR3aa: CASSPRNHNRGPEGYTF
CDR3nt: TGTGCCAGCAGCCCAAGGAACCATAACAGGGGGCCGGAGGGCTACACCTTC

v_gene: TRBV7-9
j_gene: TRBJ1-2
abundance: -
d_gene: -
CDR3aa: CASTRDMRGTYTF
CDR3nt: TGTGCCAGCACCCGGGACATGAGGGGGACCTACACCTTC

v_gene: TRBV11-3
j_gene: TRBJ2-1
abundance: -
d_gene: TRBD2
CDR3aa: CASSLLAGGVNEQFF
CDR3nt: TGTGCCAGCAGCTTATTAGCGGGAGGTGTCAATGAGCAGTTCTTC

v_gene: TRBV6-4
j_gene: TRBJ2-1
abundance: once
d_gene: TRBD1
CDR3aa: CASSALTGGEQFF
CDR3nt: TGTGCCAGCAGTGCGTTAACAGGGGGTGAGCAGTTCTTC

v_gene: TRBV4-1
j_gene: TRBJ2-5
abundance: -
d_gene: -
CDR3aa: CASSQEDRPETQYF
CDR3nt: TGCGCCAGCAGCCAGGAGGACAGACCAGAGACCCAGTACTTC

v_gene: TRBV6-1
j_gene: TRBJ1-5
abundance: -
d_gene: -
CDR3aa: CATAGSNQPQHF
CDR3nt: TGTGCCACCGCAGGGAGCAATCAGCCCCAGCATTTT

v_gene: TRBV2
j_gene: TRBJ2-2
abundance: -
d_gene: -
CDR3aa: CASSAGTSNTGELFF
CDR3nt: TGTGCCAGCAGTGCCGGGACATCGAACACCGGGGAGCTGTTTTTT

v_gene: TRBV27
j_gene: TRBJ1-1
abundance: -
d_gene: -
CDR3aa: CASSRPLREGGNTEAFF
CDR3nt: TGTGCCAGCAGTCGACCCCTCCGGGAGGGAGGGAACACTGAAGCTTTCTTT

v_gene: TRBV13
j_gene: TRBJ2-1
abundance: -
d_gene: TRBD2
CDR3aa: CATLRREYNNEQFF
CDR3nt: TGTGCCACCCTTCGGCGGGAGTATAACAATGAGCAGTTCTTC

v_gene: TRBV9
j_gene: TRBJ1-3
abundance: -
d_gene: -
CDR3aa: CASSVALSGSSGNTIYF
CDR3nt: TGTGCCAGCAGCGTAGCTCTGTCGGGGAGCTCTGGAAACACCATATATTTT

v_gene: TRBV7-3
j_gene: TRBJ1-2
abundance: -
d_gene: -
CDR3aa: CASSQRAGDGYTF
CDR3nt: TGTGCCAGCAGCCAGAGGGCAGGGGATGGCTACACCTTC

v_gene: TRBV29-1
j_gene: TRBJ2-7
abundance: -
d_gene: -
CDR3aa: CSVGGSNYEQYF
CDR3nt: TGCAGCGTCGGGGGATCCAACTACGAGCAGTACTTC

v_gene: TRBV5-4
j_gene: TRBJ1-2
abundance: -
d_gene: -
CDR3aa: CASSLVRGGYGYTF
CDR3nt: TGTGCCAGCAGCTTGGTAAGGGGCGGCTATGGCTACACCTTC

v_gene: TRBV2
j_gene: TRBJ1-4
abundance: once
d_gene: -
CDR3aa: CASRKGGGVRNEKLFF
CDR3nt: TGTGCCAGCAGGAAGGGTGGAGGGGTGAGGAACGAAAAACTGTTTTTT

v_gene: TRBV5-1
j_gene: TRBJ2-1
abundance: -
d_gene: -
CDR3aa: CASSAGTESSYNEQFF
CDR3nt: TGCGCCAGCAGCGCGGGGACAGAGAGCTCCTACAATGAGCAGTTCTTC

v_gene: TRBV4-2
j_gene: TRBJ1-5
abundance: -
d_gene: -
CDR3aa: CASSQEPGVSNQPQHF
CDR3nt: TGTGCCAGCAGCCAAGAACCCGGGGTTAGCAATCAGCCCCAGCATTTT

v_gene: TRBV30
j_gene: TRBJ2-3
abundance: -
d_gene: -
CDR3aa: CAWGTSTTQYF
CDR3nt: TGTGCCTGGGGTACTAGCACTACGCAGTATTTT

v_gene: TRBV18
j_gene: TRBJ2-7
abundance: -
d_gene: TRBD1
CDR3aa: CASSPDRDRAEAYSYEQYF
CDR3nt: TGTGCCAGCTCACCCGACCGAGACAGGGCGGAAGCCTACTCCTACGAGCAGTACTTC

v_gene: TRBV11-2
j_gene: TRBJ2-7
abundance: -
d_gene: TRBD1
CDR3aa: CASKSGQGSFEQYF
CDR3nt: TGTGCCAGCAAATCGGGACAGGGATCCTTCGAGCAGTACTTC

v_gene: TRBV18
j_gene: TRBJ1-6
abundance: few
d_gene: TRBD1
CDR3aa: CASSPETGGSNALLHF
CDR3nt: TGTGCCAGCTCACCAGAGACAGGGGGTTCGAATGCACTCCTCCACTTT

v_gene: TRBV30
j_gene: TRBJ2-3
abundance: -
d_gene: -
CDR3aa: CAWTGVSRDTQYF
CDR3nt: TGTGCCTGGACGGGGGTTTCACGGGATACGCAGTATTTT

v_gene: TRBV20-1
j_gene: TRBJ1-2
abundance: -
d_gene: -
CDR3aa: CSVEAGHGYTF
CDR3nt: TGCAGTGTTGAAGCAGGGCATGGCTACACCTTC

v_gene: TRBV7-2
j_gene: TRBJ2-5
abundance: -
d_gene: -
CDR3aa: CASSLFGTLETQYF
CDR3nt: TGTGCCAGCAGCTTATTTGGCACGTTGGAGACCCAGTACTTC

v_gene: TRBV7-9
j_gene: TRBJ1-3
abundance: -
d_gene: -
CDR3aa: CASSSLGSSGNTIYF
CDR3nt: TGTGCCAGCAGCTCCCTGGGGAGCTCTGGAAACACCATATATTTT

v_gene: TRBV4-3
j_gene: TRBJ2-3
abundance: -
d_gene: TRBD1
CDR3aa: CASSYSGTGADTQYF
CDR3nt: TGCGCCAGCAGCTACTCCGGGACAGGGGCAGATACGCAGTATTTT

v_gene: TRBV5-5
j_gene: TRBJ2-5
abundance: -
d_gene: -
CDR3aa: CASSSLNTPLETQYF
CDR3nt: TGTGCCAGCAGCTCCCTTAACACGCCTCTGGAGACCCAGTACTTC

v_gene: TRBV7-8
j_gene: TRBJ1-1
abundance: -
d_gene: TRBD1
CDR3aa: CASSPRTGKGTEAFF
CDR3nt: TGTGCCAGCAGCCCCCGGACAGGGAAAGGCACTGAAGCTTTCTTT

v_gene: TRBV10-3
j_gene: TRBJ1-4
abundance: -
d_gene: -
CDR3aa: CAIGEDPTNEKLFF
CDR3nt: TGTGCCATCGGGGAGGATCCAACTAATGAAAAACTGTTTTTT

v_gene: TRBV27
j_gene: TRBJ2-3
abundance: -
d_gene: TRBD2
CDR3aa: CASRPGLAGDTQYF
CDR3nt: TGTGCCAGCAGACCGGGACTAGCGGGGGATACGCAGTATTTT

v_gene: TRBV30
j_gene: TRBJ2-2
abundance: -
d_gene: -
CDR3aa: CAWSPVGAGELFF
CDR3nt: TGTGCCTGGAGTCCCGTCGGGGCCGGGGAGCTGTTTTTT

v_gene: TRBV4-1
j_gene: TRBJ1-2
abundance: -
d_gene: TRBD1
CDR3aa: CASSQPGQGGGYTF
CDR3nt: TGCGCCAGCAGCCAACCGGGACAGGGCGGTGGCTACACCTTC

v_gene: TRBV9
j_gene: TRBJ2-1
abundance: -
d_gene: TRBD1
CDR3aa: CASSAGPGQGAAEQFF
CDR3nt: TGTGCCAGCAGCGCTGGGCCGGGACAGGGGGCTGCTGAGCAGTTCTTC

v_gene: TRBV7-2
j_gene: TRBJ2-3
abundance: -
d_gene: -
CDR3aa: CASSLSRAGDTQYF
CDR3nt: TGTGCCAGCAGCTTATCCAGGGCAGGAGATACGCAGTATTTT